This T cell receptor beta chain was sequenced for a study of T cells in Graves' hyperthyroidism and ophthalmopathy. Study-wide context: Once the initial diagnosis was made, peripheral blood was obtained before any treatment. The study, taken as a whole, reports: The authors' 13 V-J model separated ophthalmopathy from stable hyperthyroidism.

This clonotype was counted ten times or more. Its antigen is not known. Researchers amplified the TCR beta CDR3 regions from RNA transcripts. Carried out on the TCR CDR3, a first-round RT-PCR used the HTBI primer set. One entry per CDR3 protein, called by TCRdb with MiXCR from the multiplex PCR reads. The sample lists approximately 600,000 distinct CDR3 sequences, 12% to 15% seen once, with roughly 6.9% in the top ten. The germline V gene has CDR1 SGHAT and CDR2 FQNNGV. There are 16 residues in the CDR3. V shed 1 base and J shed 4 bases, with 15 bases lying between them. V gene TRBV11-2 combines with J gene TRBJ2-3; the D call may be TRBD1 or TRBD2 (6 bases each). The sequenced sample was blood. The clonotype originates from a woman between 18 and 29 years old with Graves' ophthalmopathy. CDR3 nucleotides: TGTGCCAGCAGCTTAGTAGGGCCCCGGGGGCCAGATACGCAGTATTTT. Translating gives CASSLVGPRGPDTQYF. The full variable domain, completed using reference TRBV11-2 and TRBJ2-3, is EAGVAQSPRYKIIEKRQSVAFWCNPISGHATLYWYQQILGQGPKLLIQFQNNGVVDDSQLPKDRFSAERLKGVDSTLKIQPAKLEDSAVYLCASSLVGPRGPDTQYFGPGTRLTVL.